Presented here are 18 T cell receptor beta chains from one specimen sequenced in a study of shared clonotypes between healthy human individuals. Repertoires were generated with immunoSEQ multiplex PCR, while TCRdb's copy carries only in-frame clones and drops some. The data show some 1.5 million clones, around 98% seen once. Sequenced sample: naive CD4+ T cells sorted from blood. As to subset: CD45RA+ positively selected. These receptors came from a man aged 25-45 years in good health.

The chain is built from TRBV7-9 and TRBJ2-7, with D possibly matching TRBD2 (6 bases). CDR1 and CDR2 from the germline V gene are SEHNR and FQNEAQ (reference sequence). The CDR3 length is 14 residues. Trimming cost V 2 bases and J 2 bases, with 10 bases left between them. CDR3 coding DNA: TGTGCCAGCAGCTTACTGGACTATACCTACGAGCAGTACTTC. Amino acids: CASSLLDYTYEQYF.

The V gene is TRBV19, the J gene TRBJ2-7; 10 bases align to TRBD1. The junction had 14 bases not matched to a gene; V was cut back by 6 bases and J by 3 bases. The CDR3 totals 17 residues. In germline, CDR1 is LNHDA, CDR2 SQIVND (reference sequence). The CDR3 bases are TGTGCCAGTAGCACTTCGACAGGGGGCTTCCACCACTACGAGCAGTACTTC. This codes for CASSTSTGGFHHYEQYF.

This rearrangement joins TRBV4-3 to TRBJ2-2, with a weak D call TRBD2 (6 bases). CDR1 is LGHNA, CDR2 YSLEER, per germline. The CDR3 has 14 residues. Trimming stripped 6 bases from V and 4 bases from J, with 12 bases between. DNA of the CDR3: TGCGCCAGCAGTAAGGGAGGAGTCACCGGGGAGCTGTTTTTT. Amino acids: CASSKGGVTGELFF.

CDR3 nucleotides: TGTGCCATCAGGCCGGGACTAGATTATGGGGGCTACACCTTC. Translating gives CAIRPGLDYGGYTF. The chain is built from TRBV10-3 and TRBJ1-2, with D maybe TRBD1 (5 bases). Deletions cut 6 bases from V and 8 bases from J, with 19 bases between. CDR1 is ENHRY and CDR2 is SYGVKD in the germline V gene. This CDR3 region has 14 residues.

The chain combines TRBV6-1 with TRBJ2-2, with D possibly being TRBD1 (5 bases). From germline, CDR1 is MNHNS and CDR2 SASEGT. This CDR3 has 19 amino acids. V was pared by 0 bases and J by 0 bases, with 17 bases between. For the CDR3, the DNA is TGTGCCAGCAGTGAAGCTAGGGGCGACGGATTCGCGAACACCGGGGAGCTGTTTTTT. It specifies CASSEARGDGFANTGELFF.

The chain joins TRBV11-2 to TRBJ1-1; no firm D call. CDR3 length: 13 amino acids. CDR1 and CDR2 (germline): SGHAT, FQNNGV. The V end lost 5 bases, the J end lost 10 bases, and 17 bases lay between the germline ends. The DNA for the CDR3 is TGTGCCAGCAGCCTGTCTAGGGTACATACAGCTTTCTTT. Protein sequence: CASSLSRVHTAFF.

This clone was seen a handful of times. The chain links TRBV7-6 to TRBJ2-2; D unclear. The ends were cut back, 1 base at V and 4 bases at J, with 7 bases in the middle. CDR1 and CDR2 from the germline V gene are SGHVS and FNYEAQ. The CDR3 extends over 14 amino acids. CDR3 sequence (DNA): TGTGCCAGCAGCTTAGTGAGTCTCACCGGGGAGCTGTTTTTT. Protein: CASSLVSLTGELFF.

The V call is TRBV10-1, the J call TRBJ2-3; D is possibly TRBD2 (7 bases). Trimming removed 6 bases from V and 6 bases from J, with 13 bases in between. CDR3 length: 13 amino acids. Germline CDR1 and CDR2: WNHNN and SYGVQD (reference sequence). CDR3 DNA: TGCGCCAGCAGGGGGGGGCTTTGGGATACGCAGTATTTT. Translated: CASRGGLWDTQYF.

The chain joins TRBV28 to TRBJ2-1; 7 bases line up with TRBD2. The CDR3 is 16 residues long. Germline V CDR1 and CDR2: MDHEN, SYDVKM. Losses at the gene ends were 6 bases for V and 7 bases for J; bases not matched to a gene: 15. The chain's CDR3 is CASSATRDYPQNEQFF. For the CDR3, the DNA is TGTGCCAGCAGCGCAACGAGGGACTACCCCCAGAATGAGCAGTTCTTC.

The chain uses TRBV5-1 and TRBJ2-3, with 7 bases identical to TRBD2. Germline lookup yields CDR1 SGHRS and CDR2 YFSETQ. The ends lost 3 bases at V and 3 bases at J; junction bases unmatched: 19. This CDR3 has 19 residues. In DNA form, the CDR3 reads TGCGCCAGCAGCTCATGGGGACCTTCTGGGACTACCGTTACAGATACGCAGTATTTT. Its translation: CASSSWGPSGTTVTDTQYF.

The rearrangement links TRBV5-1 to TRBJ1-2; D possibly corresponds to TRBD1 (5 bases). In germline, CDR1 is SGHRS, CDR2 YFSETQ. Trimming shortened V by 2 bases and J by 0 bases, and 14 bases separated the two germline ends. The CDR3 runs to 16 residues. The CDR3 is CASSFHFTGPNYGYTF. The CDR3 bases are TGCGCCAGCAGCTTTCACTTCACAGGACCTAACTATGGCTACACCTTC.

This clone was found once. The V gene is TRBV7-2, the J gene TRBJ2-1, with 12 bases lining up with TRBD2. Per the germline V gene, CDR1 is SGHTA and CDR2 is FQGNSA. The CDR3 has 17 residues. V was pared by 5 bases and J by 7 bases, with 12 bases of the junction left unmatched. CDR3 protein: CASSLNPGLAGTNEQFF. As DNA, the CDR3 is TGTGCCAGCAGCCTAAACCCGGGACTAGCGGGTACTAATGAGCAGTTCTTC.

The chain combines TRBV9 with TRBJ2-1; 8 bases agree with TRBD2. CDR1 and CDR2 from the germline V gene are SGDLS and YYNGEE. V was pared by 4 bases and J by 8 bases, with 11 bases of the junction left unmatched. CDR3 length: 15 amino acids. CDR3 residues: CASSTRTSWEDEQFF. The CDR3 DNA is TGTGCCAGCAGCACCCGGACTAGCTGGGAGGATGAGCAGTTCTTC.

Note on this clone: The sample holds other DNA sequences that translate to the same CDR3. The chain carries TRBV18 and TRBJ2-1, with 10 bases aligning to TRBD2. The CDR3 extends over 14 amino acids. V lost 3 bases, J lost 5 bases, and 1 base stayed unmatched. Germline CDR1 and CDR2: KGHSH and LQKENI. CDR3 DNA: TGTGCCAGCTCACCTACTAGCGGGGACAATGAGCAGTTCTTC. Residues: CASSPTSGDNEQFF. The entire variable domain, with the rest obtained from reference TRBV18 and TRBJ2-1, is as follows: NAGVMQNPRHLVRRRGQEARLRCSPMKGHSHVYWYRQLPEEGLKFMVYLQKENIIDESGMPKERFSAEFPKEGPSILRIQQVVRGDSAAYFCASSPTSGDNEQFFGPGTRLTVL.

The chain recombines TRBV5-1 with TRBJ2-7, with 11 bases lining up with TRBD1. This CDR3 region has 12 residues. V dropped 7 bases and J dropped 7; count of bases not matched to a gene: 4. Germline CDR1 reads SGHRS; CDR2 reads YFSETQ. The CDR3 loop reads CASGDRGYEQYF. CDR3 DNA: TGCGCCAGCGGGGACAGGGGGTATGAGCAGTACTTC.

This clone was seen only a few times. The identical CDR3 is also encoded by other nucleotide sequences in the sample. The genes are TRBV18 and TRBJ2-2; D gene uncertain. CDR1 is KGHSH, CDR2 LQKENI, per germline. The CDR3 sequence is 11 residues long. The V gene lost 3 bases and the J gene lost 6 bases, with 2 bases spanning the gap. The CDR3 protein is CASSPPGELFF. DNA of the CDR3: TGTGCCAGCTCACCTCCCGGGGAGCTGTTTTTT. Using reference TRBV18 and TRBJ2-2 for the parts outside the CDR3, the full variable domain is NAGVMQNPRHLVRRRGQEARLRCSPMKGHSHVYWYRQLPEEGLKFMVYLQKENIIDESGMPKERFSAEFPKEGPSILRIQQVVRGDSAAYFCASSPPGELFFGEGSRLTVL.

The rearrangement joins TRBV5-4 to TRBJ1-2; 9 nucleotides agree with TRBD1. Germline trimming cut 5 bases from V and 5 bases from J; bases unmatched to any gene: 13. CDR3 size: 16 residues. The germline gives CDR1 SGHNT, CDR2 YYREEE (reference sequence). The CDR3 nucleotides read TGTGCCAGCAGTATAAACCCGGGACAGGGCAAATATGGCTACACCTTC. Its translation is CASSINPGQGKYGYTF.

The chain carries TRBV14 and TRBJ2-3, with D hard to call. V lost 4 bases to trimming and J lost 13 bases, with 12 bases between them. This CDR3 has 11 residues. The germline CDR1 and CDR2 sequences are SGHDN and FVKESK. CDR3 nucleotide sequence: TGTGCCAGCAGCCTCGGGCTAGGAAAGTATTTT. Encoded protein: CASSLGLGKYF.